The rows below give T cell receptor beta chains drawn from one sample of a study of T-cell memory formation after mild COVID-19. TCRdb re-called the 5' RACE reads with MiXCR, one entry per CDR3 protein. The sample comprises hundreds of thousands of distinct CDR3 sequences, 20% of which are singletons, and approximately 22% rests with the top ten. The specimen was PBMCs or a T cell subset sorted from them (not recorded which). The receptors were sampled from a man younger than 35 who had mild COVID-19 (a few samples of this study predate the infection). Cell type and time point are not known. The CDR3 runs from the conserved cysteine through the conserved F or W. D genes are given only for firm matches. For some rows the clone size is stated as once, few or many, or as a class when expanded; others skip it.

j_gene | d_gene | abundance | v_gene | CDR3nt | CDR3aa
TRBJ2-1 | TRBD2 | few | TRBV29-1 | TGCAGCGTCGGAGCGGGGGGGGGCAATGAGCAGTTCTTC | CSVGAGGGNEQFF
TRBJ1-1 | . | few | TRBV5-1 | TGCGCCAGCAGCATCCAAGGGACTCAGGCCACTGAAGCTTTCTTT | CASSIQGTQATEAFF
TRBJ2-7 | . | . | TRBV5-1 | TGCGCCAGCAGCCTCGGACACCAGTACGAGCAGTACTTC | CASSLGHQYEQYF
TRBJ2-2 | . | . | TRBV30 | TGTGCCTGGAGTCGTCGAGGGGGAGTCACCGGGGAGCTGTTTTTT | CAWSRRGGVTGELFF
TRBJ2-1 | . | few | TRBV6-2/TRBV6-3 | TGTGCCAGCAGCCCATGGAGCGGGCTCTCCTACAATGAGCAGTTCTTC | CASSPWSGLSYNEQFF
TRBJ1-1 | . | . | TRBV5-5 | TGTGCCACTTCACCCCAGGGGTTCATGAACACTGAAGCTTTCTTT | CATSPQGFMNTEAFF
TRBJ1-5 | . | . | TRBV5-8 | TGTGCCAGCAGCTTGGGGGGGAGAACCCAGCATTTT | CASSLGGRTQHF
TRBJ2-7 | TRBD1 | . | TRBV5-1 | TGCGCCAGCAGCGTAACCGGGACAGTTGTCTACGAGCAGTACTTC | CASSVTGTVVYEQYF
TRBJ2-1 | . | few | TRBV24-1 | TGTGCCACCAGTGGTGTTGGAGGTGAGCAGTTCTTC | CATSGVGGEQFF
TRBJ1-1 | . | . | TRBV12-3/TRBV12-4 | TGTGACAGCAGTTTACAGGGAAGCACTGAAGCTTTCTTT | CDSSLQGSTEAFF
TRBJ2-2 | . | few | TRBV6-1 | TGTGCCAGCAGTGGCCCGAGGTCTGTCGGGGAGCTGTTTTTT | CASSGPRSVGELFF
TRBJ2-7 | . | . | TRBV4-1 | TGCGCCAGCAGCCAAGATTCTTTTCGCCAGGGGCACCGCGTGGAGCAGTACTTC | CASSQDSFRQGHRVEQYF
TRBJ2-3 | . | . | TRBV24-1 | TGTGCCACCAGTGATTTGAAGGGTGCAGATACGCAGTATTTT | CATSDLKGADTQYF
TRBJ2-3 | TRBD1 | many | TRBV15 | TGTGCCACCAGCAGAGGGACAGGGCGGATTGCAGATACGCAGTATTTT | CATSRGTGRIADTQYF
TRBJ2-1 | TRBD2 | . | TRBV5-1 | TGCGCCAGCAGCTCCCGGGGGGTAGGGAATGAGCAGTTCTTC | CASSSRGVGNEQFF
TRBJ2-1 | TRBD1 | once | TRBV29-1 | TGCAGCCCCCTCCGGACAGGGATGGTCTACAATGAGCAGTTCTTC | CSPLRTGMVYNEQFF
TRBJ2-1 | TRBD1 | . | TRBV6-5 | TGTGCCAGCAGTTATTTGGACAGGGTCCTTGGTGAGCAGTTCTTC | CASSYLDRVLGEQFF
TRBJ2-2 | TRBD1 | many | TRBV4-3 | TGCGCCAGCAGCCATGGACAGGGCACCGGGGAGCTGTTTTTT | CASSHGQGTGELFF
TRBJ2-5 | . | . | TRBV5-1 | TGCGCCAGCAGGAGGGGGTACCAAGAGACCCAGTACTTC | CASRRGYQETQYF
TRBJ1-6 | . | . | TRBV4-3 | TGCGCCAGCAGCCAAAGTCAGGGTTCCTATAATTCACCCCTCCACTTT | CASSQSQGSYNSPLHF
TRBJ1-1 | . | . | TRBV4-3 | TGCGCCAGCAGCCGTGGACAGTGGAACACTGAAGCTTTCTTT | CASSRGQWNTEAFF
TRBJ2-3 | TRBD2 | few | TRBV28 | TGTGCCAGCAGACCCGGGGGGAGGATAGATACGCAGTATTTT | CASRPGGRIDTQYF
TRBJ2-1 | TRBD1 | few | TRBV2 | TGTGCCAGTACTCCGGGACAGAACTACAATGAGCAGTTCTTC | CASTPGQNYNEQFF
TRBJ1-6 | TRBD1 | few | TRBV4-1 | TGCGCCAGCAGCCAGGGACAGGGGATCTCACCCCTCCACTTT | CASSQGQGISPLHF
TRBJ1-2 | . | many | TRBV4-1 | TGCGCCAGCAGCCGCCCGGGAGAGGGTCTCTTTGGCTACACCTTC | CASSRPGEGLFGYTF
TRBJ2-1 | . | . | TRBV5-5 | TGTGCCAGCAGCAAACCCTTGTCGGAGCAGTTCTTC | CASSKPLSEQFF
TRBJ2-7 | TRBD1 | few | TRBV4-1 | TGCGCCAGCAGCCAAGCCGGGACAGGGAGAGAGCAGTACTTC | CASSQAGTGREQYF
TRBJ2-7 | . | few | TRBV6-1 | TGTGCCAGCGGCCGGGACATCTCCTACGAGCAGTACTTC | CASGRDISYEQYF
TRBJ2-5 | TRBD2 | few | TRBV7-6 | TGTGCCAGCAGCCCCGGGGGGAGGTCAGAGACCCAGTACTTC | CASSPGGRSETQYF
TRBJ1-1 | . | few | TRBV7-9 | TGTGCCAGCAGCGATCCATTTGACAGACGGGATGAAGCTTTCTTT | CASSDPFDRRDEAFF
TRBJ2-1 | TRBD2 | many | TRBV4-2 | TGTGCCAGCAGCCCTGGGACTAGCGGGGAGGCCCTGTACAATGAGCAGTTCTTC | CASSPGTSGEALYNEQFF
TRBJ2-7 | . | . | TRBV5-1 | TGCGCCAGCAGCCCCGAGCTAGGCGGCGGGCAGTACTTC | CASSPELGGGQYF
TRBJ1-1 | . | few | TRBV12-3/TRBV12-4 | TGTGCCAGCAGCTACCTTCTTGGTTTAGGGGGAAAATTTGAAGCTTTCTTT | CASSYLLGLGGKFEAFF
TRBJ2-5 | . | . | TRBV20-1 | TGCAGTGCTAAGTCCGGGACCGTGGCCCACCAAGAGACCCAGTACTTC | CSAKSGTVAHQETQYF
TRBJ1-2 | TRBD1 | few | TRBV7-2 | TGTGCCAGCAGCTTCCAGGACAGGCGTTACACCTTC | CASSFQDRRYTF
TRBJ2-2 | TRBD1 | . | TRBV5-1 | TGCGCCAGCAGCGGGGGACAGGGGGATGACACCGGGGAGCTGTTTTTT | CASSGGQGDDTGELFF
TRBJ2-3 | TRBD1 | . | TRBV10-3 | TGTGCCATCAGTATGGGACAGGATGCATCAGATACGCAGTATTTT | CAISMGQDASDTQYF
TRBJ1-2 | . | . | TRBV7-2 | TGTGCCAGCAGCCCCGAAGGTCGGCAGGGACACGGCTACACCTTC | CASSPEGRQGHGYTF
TRBJ2-3 | . | . | TRBV7-6 | TGTGCCAGCAGCTCGGGACTCTTCACAGATACGCAGTATTTT | CASSSGLFTDTQYF
TRBJ1-1 | TRBD1 | . | TRBV4-3 | TGCGCCAGCAGACGGGACAGGGGCGAGGAAGCTTTCTTT | CASRRDRGEEAFF
TRBJ2-5 | . | few | TRBV6-1 | TGTGCCAGCAGCGGCAGTGAGCAAGAGACCCAGTACTTC | CASSGSEQETQYF
TRBJ1-1 | TRBD1 | . | TRBV7-6 | TGTGCCAGCCGGAGACAGGGTACCTCCGAAGCTTTCTTT | CASRRQGTSEAFF
TRBJ1-5 | TRBD1 | . | TRBV12-3/TRBV12-4 | TGTGCCAGCGGAGCGGGACAGGATCATCAGCCCCAGCATTTT | CASGAGQDHQPQHF